Listed below are T cell receptor beta chains from one sample, sequenced in a study of blood T cell repertoires in COVID-19. Produced via immunoSEQ multiplex PCR; TCRdb's table is partial and in-frame only. This sample has approximately 31,000 clones, with roughly 89% found just once. Sequencing was performed on peripheral blood. These receptors were collected from a man in his 60s with active COVID-19. The CDR3 runs from the conserved cysteine through the conserved F or W. The order of the fields is CDR3 length, V gene, clone size, J gene, D gene, CDR3 protein, CDR3 DNA. D genes are given only for firm matches. Size is omitted from some rows. Given values are once, few, many or a class for expanded clones.

>15|TRBV5-1|NA|TRBJ2-7|TRBD2
CASRSTSGSRYEQYF
TGCGCCAGCAGATCGACTAGCGGGAGTCGCTACGAGCAGTACTTC
>13|TRBV30|NA|TRBJ1-6|NA
CAWTGRGDSPLHF
TGTGCCTGGACTGGCAGGGGAGATTCACCCCTCCACTTT
>15|TRBV6-6|NA|TRBJ2-7|NA
CASGSPTLHNYEQYF
TGTGCCAGCGGATCACCGACTTTACATAACTACGAGCAGTACTTC
>18|TRBV11-2|NA|TRBJ2-7|TRBD2
CASSLQGVLAGRIYEQYF
TGTGCCAGCAGCTTACAAGGGGTCCTAGCGGGGAGGATCTACGAGCAGTACTTC
>15|TRBV18|NA|TRBJ1-6|TRBD1
CASSSSQGSNSPLHF
TGTGCCAGCTCATCGTCACAGGGGAGTAATTCACCCCTCCACTTT
>13|TRBV7-2|few|TRBJ1-6|NA
CASSLVQGSPLHF
TGTGCCAGCAGCTTAGTTCAGGGATCACCCCTCCACTTT
>13|TRBV6-5|NA|TRBJ1-2|NA
CASSLQLNYGYTF
TGTGCCAGCAGTTTGCAACTTAACTATGGCTACACCTTC
>14|TRBV11-2|NA|TRBJ1-6|TRBD1
CASSRTGRVSPLHF
TGTGCCAGCAGTCGGACAGGGAGGGTTTCACCCCTCCACTTT
>15|TRBV5-1|NA|TRBJ1-3|TRBD1
CASSEGQGSGNTTYF
TGCGCCAGCAGCGAGGGACAGGGATCTGGAAACACCACATATTTT
>17|TRBV28|NA|TRBJ2-3|TRBD2
CASSLLLLAGTRDTQYF
TGTGCCAGCAGTTTACTTCTACTAGCGGGGACGCGAGATACGCAGTATTTT
>19|TRBV3-1/TRBV3-2|once|TRBJ2-3|TRBD2
CASSLASGGPTSSTDTQYF
TGTGCCAGCAGCCTCGCTAGCGGGGGCCCGACTTCTAGCACAGATACGCAGTATTTT
>13|TRBV19|NA|TRBJ1-5|TRBD1
CAGGTGVSQPQHF
TGTGCCGGTGGGACAGGGGTAAGTCAGCCCCAGCATTTT
>16|TRBV28|NA|TRBJ1-5|NA
CASSPYFRVGNQPQHF
TGTGCCAGCAGCCCCTATTTCAGGGTGGGCAATCAGCCCCAGCATTTT
>15|TRBV5-1|NA|TRBJ2-7|TRBD2
CASSAGTSGSYEQYF
TGCGCCAGCAGCGCCGGGACTAGCGGTTCCTACGAGCAGTACTTC
>15|TRBV18|NA|TRBJ1-6|NA
CASSPSQVDNSPLHF
TGTGCCAGCTCACCATCTCAGGTTGATAATTCACCCCTCCACTTT
>12|TRBV29-1|NA|TRBJ1-2|NA
CSVVQGNYGYTF
TGCAGCGTTGTCCAGGGGAACTATGGCTACACCTTC
>16|TRBV2|once|TRBJ1-6|TRBD1
CASSERDRAGNSPLHF
TGTGCCAGCAGTGAAAGGGACAGGGCGGGTAATTCACCCCTCCACTTT
>19|TRBV27|NA|TRBJ2-6|TRBD1
CASSLLGQGIGSGANVLTF
TGTGCCAGCAGTTTATTGGGACAGGGGATCGGCTCTGGGGCCAACGTCCTGACTTTC
>14|TRBV24-1|NA|TRBJ1-2|NA
CATSDPDRPYGYTF
TGTGCCACCAGTGACCCTGACAGGCCCTATGGCTACACCTTC
>15|TRBV6-5|NA|TRBJ1-2|TRBD1
CASRPRQGAGFGYTF
TGTGCCAGCAGGCCTAGACAGGGGGCGGGGTTTGGCTACACCTTC
>15|TRBV18|once|TRBJ1-5|TRBD1
CASSLDRDSSQPQHF
TGTGCCAGCTCACTAGACAGGGATTCGAGTCAGCCCCAGCATTTT
>12|TRBV29-1|once|TRBJ2-7|NA
CSVEAGRYEQYF
TGCAGCGTTGAGGCAGGGCGGTACGAGCAGTACTTC
>15|TRBV9|NA|TRBJ2-3|NA
CASSGGLRGTDTQYF
TGTGCCAGCAGCGGCGGTTTGAGGGGCACAGATACGCAGTATTTT
>14|TRBV7-8|NA|TRBJ2-5|NA
CATGRQGGLETQYF
TGTGCCACTGGACGACAAGGGGGTTTAGAGACCCAGTACTTC
>18|TRBV5-5|NA|TRBJ2-1|TRBD2
CASSLRPISGGTYNEQFF
TGTGCCAGCAGCCTCAGACCTATTAGCGGGGGTACCTACAATGAGCAGTTCTTC
>13|TRBV29-1|NA|TRBJ2-5|TRBD1
CSVNEQGKETQYF
TGCAGCGTTAACGAACAGGGGAAAGAGACCCAGTACTTC
>12|TRBV6-2/TRBV6-3|NA|TRBJ2-7|TRBD1
CASSYPGGEQYF
TGTGCCAGCAGTTACCCAGGGGGTGAGCAGTACTTC
>12|TRBV2|few|TRBJ2-7|NA
CATARGMYEQYF
TGTGCAACGGCTAGGGGCATGTACGAGCAGTACTTC
>15|TRBV5-1|once|TRBJ2-1|NA
CASSLDTGNYNEQFF
TGCGCCAGCAGCTTAGATACAGGCAATTACAATGAGCAGTTCTTC
>16|TRBV10-2|NA|TRBJ2-2|TRBD2
CASIATSGGALGELFF
TGCGCCAGCATTGCGACTAGCGGGGGGGCTCTTGGGGAGCTGTTTTTT
>13|TRBV5-1|NA|TRBJ2-7|NA
CASRQKGAYEQYF
TGCGCCAGCAGACAGAAAGGGGCCTACGAGCAGTACTTC
>16|TRBV3-1/TRBV3-2|NA|TRBJ1-3|TRBD1
CASSLGQGISGNTIYF
TGTGCCAGCAGCCTCGGACAGGGGATCTCTGGAAACACCATATATTTT
>12|TRBV7-8|NA|TRBJ1-1|TRBD1
CASSWTGGEAFF
TGTGCCAGCAGCTGGACAGGGGGGGAAGCTTTCTTT
>16|TRBV3-1/TRBV3-2|once|TRBJ1-4|NA
CASSQGPGGGNEKLFF
TGTGCCAGCAGCCAGGGCCCCGGGGGTGGTAATGAAAAACTGTTTTTT
>16|TRBV5-1|once|TRBJ2-1|NA
CASSLVGASSYNEQFF
TGCGCCAGCAGCTTGGTGGGGGCTAGCTCCTACAATGAGCAGTTCTTC
>12|TRBV13|once|TRBJ1-1|NA
CASSALGAEAFF
TGTGCCAGCAGCGCCCTAGGGGCTGAAGCTTTCTTT
>13|TRBV18|NA|TRBJ1-1|TRBD1
CASSQGAGTEAFF
TGTGCCAGCTCACAGGGGGCGGGCACTGAAGCTTTCTTT
>17|TRBV27|NA|TRBJ2-1|TRBD2
CASSTPLLAGSYNEQFF
TGTGCCAGCAGTACCCCCCTACTAGCGGGGTCTTACAATGAGCAGTTCTTC
>15|TRBV7-2|NA|TRBJ2-1|TRBD2
CASSGGGQVYNEQFF
TGTGCCAGCAGCGGCGGGGGGCAAGTCTACAATGAGCAGTTCTTC
>14|TRBV2|NA|TRBJ1-6|NA
CASRPQGFRSPLHF
TGTGCCAGCAGACCACAGGGTTTCAGATCACCCCTCCACTTT
>15|TRBV9|NA|TRBJ1-5|TRBD1
CASSYQGGSNQPQHF
TGTGCCAGCAGTTACCAGGGGGGTAGCAATCAGCCCCAGCATTTT
>14|TRBV3-1/TRBV3-2|NA|TRBJ1-1|NA
CASSQGGDRFVAFF
TGTGCCAGCAGCCAAGGGGGCGACAGATTTGTCGCTTTCTTT
>13|TRBV5-4|NA|TRBJ2-7|TRBD1
CASSPDRGREQYF
TGTGCCAGCAGCCCGGACAGGGGGCGGGAGCAGTACTTC
>15|TRBV4-3|once|TRBJ2-7|TRBD1
CASSQGHRGNYEQYF
TGCGCCAGCAGCCAAGGGCACAGGGGGAACTACGAGCAGTACTTC
>13|TRBV28|NA|TRBJ2-7|NA
CASWRGLSYEQYF
TGTGCCAGCTGGCGCGGTCTTTCCTACGAGCAGTACTTC
>14|TRBV28|NA|TRBJ2-7|NA
CASSWAWASGEQYF
TGTGCCAGCAGTTGGGCCTGGGCCTCTGGCGAGCAGTACTTC